A single sample is the source of the 16 T cell receptor beta chains below, sequenced in a study of T-cell memory formation after mild COVID-19 (dated by TCRdb to about 2021). Libraries were constructed by 5' RACE. TCRdb names Illumina NovaSeq 6000 as the instrument used. TCRdb trimmed the raw reads at Q25, called clones with MiXCR and kept productive beta chains. Each CDR3 protein appears once, grouped with its most common genes and DNA. The sample table contains about 620,000 distinct CDR3 sequences; only one count was recorded for approximately 19% of them. 9.5% to 15% of the sample belongs to the ten largest clones. Material for sequencing was PBMCs or a T cell subset sorted from them (not recorded which). The receptors come from an adult woman who had mild COVID-19 (a few samples of this study predate the infection). The sample titles of this study are shuffled in the database, so cell type and time point are left out; the donor was told from shared clones.

V is TRBV7-9 and J is TRBJ2-2; 14 bases fit TRBD2. In germline, CDR1 is SEHNR, CDR2 FQNEAQ (reference sequence). The CDR3 loop spans 16 amino acids. Trimming at V came to 6 bases and at J to 8 bases, leaving 8 bases not matched to a gene. The CDR3: CASRTSGTSGRGELFF. CDR3 DNA: TGTGCCAGCAGGACTTCCGGGACTAGCGGGAGAGGGGAGCTGTTTTTT.

This clonotype was recorded a few times. The chain is built from TRBV20-1 and TRBJ1-2; D perhaps matches TRBD1 (5 bases). Trimming removed 6 bases at V and 4 bases at J, with 15 bases between. The germline gives CDR1 DFQATT, CDR2 SNEGSKA (reference sequence). CDR3 size: 13 residues. The CDR3 DNA reads as TGCAGTGCCCTTCGAGAGGGGTTCTATGGCTACACCTTC. Its translation is CSALREGFYGYTF.

The J gene is TRBJ2-6, the V gene TRBV20-1, with 13 bases matching TRBD2. CDR3 size: 20 residues. The germline V gene encodes CDR1 DFQATT and CDR2 SNEGSKA (reference sequence). The J segment lost 0 bases and the V segment lost 1 base, leaving 9 bases of the junction unmatched. CDR3 region: CSARVFRTSGGASGANVLTF. DNA of the CDR3: TGCAGTGCTAGAGTATTTCGAACTAGCGGGGGGGCCTCTGGGGCCAACGTCCTGACTTTC.

This clonotype showed up just a few times. V and J are TRBV11-2 and TRBJ1-1; D may be TRBD1 (6 bases). The ends were cut back, 1 base at V and 5 bases at J, with 23 bases in the middle. Germline V gene lookup returns CDR1 SGHAT and CDR2 FQNNGV. This CDR3 has 18 residues. As DNA, the CDR3 is TGTGCCAGCAGCTTAGTGTCCGGGACACTCGGATTGGAGACTGAAGCTTTCTTT. Translation gives CASSLVSGTLGLETEAFF. Full variable domain (remainder filled in from reference TRBV11-2 and TRBJ1-1): EAGVAQSPRYKIIEKRQSVAFWCNPISGHATLYWYQQILGQGPKLLIQFQNNGVVDDSQLPKDRFSAERLKGVDSTLKIQPAKLEDSAVYLCASSLVSGTLGLETEAFFGQGTRLTVV.

This clonotype was seen a few times. The rearrangement links TRBV30 to TRBJ2-2, with TRBD1 as a possible D gene (5 bases). V dropped 4 bases and J dropped 3 bases, with 12 bases sitting between them. There are 14 residues in the CDR3. Germline loops: CDR1 GTSNPN, CDR2 SVGIG (reference sequence). The CDR3 loop is CAWMPGRYTGELFF. The CDR3 DNA reads TGTGCCTGGATGCCAGGGCGCTACACCGGGGAGCTGTTTTTT.

The chain is built from TRBV7-8 and TRBJ2-1; TRBD2 might be the D (7 bases). The V gene's germline CDR1 is SGHVS and CDR2 FQNEAQ. The V gene lost 2 bases and the J gene lost 9 bases, with 29 bases spanning the gap. This CDR3 is 19 amino acids long. CDR3 residues: CASSLFAGAGVGGGGEQFF. In nucleotides, the CDR3 is TGTGCCAGCAGCTTATTCGCTGGCGCGGGAGTGGGGGGCGGAGGTGAGCAGTTCTTC.

This clonotype was seen more than once but under ten times. This CDR3 is CASSQELAIENEQFF. In DNA form, the CDR3 reads TGCGCCAGCAGCCAAGAACTAGCGATCGAAAATGAGCAGTTCTTC. The chain combines TRBV4-3 with TRBJ2-1, with 7 bases lining up with TRBD2. This CDR3 region has 15 residues. CDR1 and CDR2 (germline): LGHNA, YSLEER. After removal of 0 bases from V and 7 bases from J, the junction contained 6 bases not matched to a gene.

The rearrangement links TRBV4-1 to TRBJ1-1; a weak D match, TRBD1 (6 bases). Germline CDR1 is MGHRA and CDR2 is YSYEKL. This CDR3 comprises 16 residues. Trimming removed 1 base from V and 1 base from J, with 13 bases in between. CDR3 residues: CASSQGGNRENTEAFF. CDR3 bases: TGCGCCAGCAGCCAAGGGGGGAACAGGGAGAACACTGAAGCTTTCTTT.

This clonotype turned up a few times. The chain uses TRBV7-3 and TRBJ2-2; 11 bases line up with TRBD2. This CDR3 contains 18 residues. V was pared by 4 bases and J by 7 bases, with 14 bases of the junction left unmatched. Germline V gene lookup returns CDR1 SGHTA and CDR2 FQGTGA. CDR3 nucleotides: TGTGCCAGCAGCTCCTGGACTCTAGCGGGAGGTCTGGGCGGGGAGCTGTTTTTT. Its translation is CASSSWTLAGGLGGELFF.

The rearrangement links TRBV7-9 to TRBJ1-4, with 10 bases identical to TRBD1. The CDR3 is 17 amino acids. J gave up 2 bases and V 4 bases, and 7 bases lay outside the gene matches. Germline CDR1 is SEHNR and CDR2 is FQNEAQ (reference sequence). The CDR3 DNA sequence: TGTGCCAGCAGCTCGGACAGGGGGAAGTCGACTAATGAAAAACTGTTTTTT. It codes for CASSSDRGKSTNEKLFF.

The J gene is TRBJ1-1, the V gene TRBV12-3 or TRBV12-4; D not resolved. Trimming removed 6 bases at V and 1 base at J, with 12 bases between. The CDR3 is 14 residues long. This CDR3 reads CASSTSRANTEAFF. The CDR3 bases are TGTGCCAGCAGCACGTCGAGGGCGAACACTGAAGCTTTCTTT.

This clonotype was picked up a small number of times. The J gene is TRBJ2-5, the V gene TRBV30; weak D call: TRBD2 (7 bases). CDR1 and CDR2 from the germline V gene are GTSNPN and SVGIG (reference sequence). Between the trimmed V and J ends, which lost 4 bases and 5 bases, there was a span of 14 bases. There are 13 residues in the CDR3. The DNA of the CDR3 is TGTGCCTGGACTCCCCCGGGGGGCGAGACCCAGTACTTC. Protein product: CAWTPPGGETQYF.

This clonotype was seen a few times. J is TRBJ2-5 and V is TRBV7-2, with 7 bases fitting TRBD2. After removal of 2 bases from V and 5 bases from J, the junction contained 8 bases not matched to a gene. In germline, CDR1 is SGHTA, CDR2 FQGNSA. This CDR3 is 15 amino acids long. The CDR3 DNA is TGTGCCAGCAGCTTAAGGCGCGGGAGCCGCGAGACCCAGTACTTC. It specifies CASSLRRGSRETQYF. The full variable domain, completed using reference TRBV7-2 and TRBJ2-5, is GAGVSQSPSNKVTEKGKDVELRCDPISGHTALYWYRQSLGQGLEFLIYFQGNSAPDKSGLPSDRFSAERTGGSVSTLTIQRTQQEDSAVYLCASSLRRGSRETQYFGPGTRLLVL.

V usage is TRBV10-2 and J usage is TRBJ1-1; D remains unclear. V lost 6 bases and J 6 bases, leaving 11 bases between the germline ends. Germline-derived CDR1 and CDR2 are WSHSY and SAAADI. This CDR3 contains 12 residues. CDR3 protein: CASRIGEAEAFF. As DNA, the CDR3 is TGCGCCAGCAGAATAGGAGAGGCTGAAGCTTTCTTT.

This clonotype was recorded a few times. The chain combines TRBV13 with TRBJ2-7; D remains ambiguous. The CDR3 spans 13 residues. Trimming stripped 2 bases from V and 2 bases from J, with 7 bases between. Germline V gene data show CDR1 as PRHDT and CDR2 as FYEKMQ (reference sequence). CDR3 sequence: CASSLHRTYEQYF. CDR3 nucleotide sequence: TGTGCCAGCAGCTTACATCGCACCTACGAGCAGTACTTC.

This clonotype was seen repeatedly, ten times or more. V gene TRBV5-1 combines with J gene TRBJ2-4; D unclear. CDR1 is SGHRS and CDR2 is YFSETQ in the germline V gene. Trimming removed 4 bases from V and 5 bases from J, with 16 bases in between. The CDR3 sequence is 15 residues long. The CDR3 reads CASSPRVDGENIQYF. The CDR3 coding sequence is TGCGCCAGCAGCCCTCGGGTGGATGGAGAAAACATTCAGTACTTC.